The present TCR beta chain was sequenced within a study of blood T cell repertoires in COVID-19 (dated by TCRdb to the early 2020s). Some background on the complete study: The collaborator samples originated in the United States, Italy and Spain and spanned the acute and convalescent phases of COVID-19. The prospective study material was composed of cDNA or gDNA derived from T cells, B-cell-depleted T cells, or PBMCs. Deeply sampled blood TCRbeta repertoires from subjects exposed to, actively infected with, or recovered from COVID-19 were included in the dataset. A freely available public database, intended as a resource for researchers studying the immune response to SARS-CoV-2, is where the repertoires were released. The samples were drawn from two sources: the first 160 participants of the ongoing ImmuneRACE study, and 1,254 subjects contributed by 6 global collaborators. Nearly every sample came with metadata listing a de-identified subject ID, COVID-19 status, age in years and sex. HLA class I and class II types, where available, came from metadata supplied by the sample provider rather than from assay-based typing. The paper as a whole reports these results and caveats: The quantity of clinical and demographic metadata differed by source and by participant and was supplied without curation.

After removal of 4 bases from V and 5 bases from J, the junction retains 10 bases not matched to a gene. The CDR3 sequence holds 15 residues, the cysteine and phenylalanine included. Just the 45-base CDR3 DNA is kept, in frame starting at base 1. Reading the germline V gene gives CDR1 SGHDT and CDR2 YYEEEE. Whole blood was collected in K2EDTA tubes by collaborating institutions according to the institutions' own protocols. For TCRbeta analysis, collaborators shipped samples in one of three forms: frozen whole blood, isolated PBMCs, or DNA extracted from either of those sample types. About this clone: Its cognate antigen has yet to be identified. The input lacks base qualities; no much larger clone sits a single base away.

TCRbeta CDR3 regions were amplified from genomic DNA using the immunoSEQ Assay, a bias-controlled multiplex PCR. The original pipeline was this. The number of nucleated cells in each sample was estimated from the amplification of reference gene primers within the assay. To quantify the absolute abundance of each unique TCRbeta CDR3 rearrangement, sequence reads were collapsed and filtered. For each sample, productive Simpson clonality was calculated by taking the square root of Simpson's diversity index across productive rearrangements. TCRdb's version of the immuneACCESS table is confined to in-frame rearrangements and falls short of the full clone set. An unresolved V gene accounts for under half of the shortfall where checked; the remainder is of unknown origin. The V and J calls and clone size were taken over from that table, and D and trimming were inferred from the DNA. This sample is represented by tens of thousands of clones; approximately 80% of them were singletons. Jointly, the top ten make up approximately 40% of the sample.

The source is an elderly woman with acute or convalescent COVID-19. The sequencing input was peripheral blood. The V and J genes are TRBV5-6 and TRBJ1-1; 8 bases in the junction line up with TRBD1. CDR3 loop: CASSARRTGRTEAFF. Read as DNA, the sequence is TGTGCCAGCAGCGCGCGCCGGACAGGGCGGACTGAAGCTTTCTTT.